This passage covers 16 T cell receptor beta chains from one sample sequenced in a study of cytomegalovirus exposure and HLA in healthy donors. Amplification used 60 Vbeta primers and 13 Jbeta primers. Generated by immunoSEQ multiplex PCR, the TCRdb table keeps only in-frame clones and is missing some. There are 95,000 to 100,000 clones in the sample; roughly 79% occur only once, and about 2% lies in the top ten. Material: PBMCs. The receptors were gathered from a man aged 35 to 55 in good health and CMV-seronegative.

The V gene is TRBV11-2, the J gene TRBJ1-1, with a possible D match to TRBD1 (5 bases). This CDR3 region has 14 residues. V was clipped by 5 bases and J by 6 bases, with 16 bases between them. Germline V gives CDR1 SGHAT, CDR2 FQNNGV. The CDR3 reads CASSPGILGAEAFF. The CDR3 DNA follows: TGTGCCAGCAGCCCAGGGATTCTAGGGGCTGAAGCTTTCTTT. Complete variable domain (other parts from reference TRBV11-2 and TRBJ1-1): EAGVAQSPRYKIIEKRQSVAFWCNPISGHATLYWYQQILGQGPKLLIQFQNNGVVDDSQLPKDRFSAERLKGVDSTLKIQPAKLEDSAVYLCASSPGILGAEAFFGQGTRLTVV.

This chain uses TRBV7-2 with TRBJ1-3; the D is unclear. Germline V gives CDR1 SGHTA, CDR2 FQGNSA. V lost 8 bases and J lost 0, with 5 bases in between. This CDR3 spans 12 amino acids. The CDR3: CASGGSGNTIYF. The CDR3 DNA is TGTGCCAGCGGCGGCTCTGGAAACACCATATATTTT.

This chain connects TRBV18 to TRBJ2-3; TRBD1 agrees at 10 bases. The CDR3 contains 15 residues. The V and J ends lost 5 bases and 6 bases, in that order; junction bases with no gene match: 8. Per the germline V gene, CDR1 is KGHSH and CDR2 is LQKENI. CDR3 residues: CASSTGTGVSDTQYF. The DNA of the CDR3 is TGTGCCAGCTCAACCGGGACAGGGGTTTCGGATACGCAGTATTTT.

V usage is TRBV30 and J usage is TRBJ2-2; D not certain. CDR1 is GTSNPN, CDR2 SVGIG, per germline (reference sequence). The CDR3 runs to 13 residues. Trimming shortened V by 1 base and J by 1 base, and 4 bases separated the two germline ends. The CDR3 region has the DNA TGTGCCTGGAGTGCCGTGAACACCGGGGAGCTGTTTTTT. Protein: CAWSAVNTGELFF. Variable domain in full (rest from reference TRBV30 and TRBJ2-2): SQTIHQWPATLVQPVGSPLSLECTVEGTSNPNLYWYRQAAGRGLQLLFYSVGIGQISSEVPQNLSASRPQDRQFILSSKKLLLSDSGFYLCAWSAVNTGELFFGEGSRLTVL.

The genes are TRBV6-1 and TRBJ2-3, with 7 bases matching TRBD2. This CDR3 contains 17 residues. V shed 2 bases, J shed 2 bases, and the junction held 10 bases outside the gene matches. The germline CDR1 and CDR2 sequences are MNHNS and SASEGT. The CDR3 reads CASSESSRGGATDTQYF. As DNA, the CDR3 is TGTGCCAGCAGTGAATCTTCCCGCGGGGGTGCCACAGATACGCAGTATTTT.

The chain has TRBV7-2 and TRBJ2-3; a possible D gene is TRBD2 (6 bases). V was trimmed by 3 bases and J by 7 bases, leaving 8 bases between them. The CDR3 is 12 residues long. Germline CDR1 reads SGHTA; CDR2 reads FQGNSA. The CDR3 coding sequence is TGTGCCAGCAGCTTTAGCGGTAATACGCAGTATTTT. Amino acid sequence: CASSFSGNTQYF.

The chain combines TRBV4-2 with TRBJ2-5, with a weak D call TRBD1 (6 bases). Trimming cost V 0 bases and J 6 bases, with 14 bases left between them. The CDR3 length is 15 residues. CDR1 and CDR2 (germline): LGHNA, YNFKEQ. CDR3 DNA sequence: TGTGCCAGCAGCCAAGAAGGGGGAGTCGGCAAGACCCAGTACTTC. Amino acid sequence: CASSQEGGVGKTQYF.

V and J are TRBV11-2 and TRBJ2-7, with D maybe TRBD2 (5 bases). The CDR3 totals 16 residues. Germline V CDR1 and CDR2: SGHAT, FQNNGV. Trimming pared 0 bases from V and 2 bases from J, leaving 14 bases between. The CDR3 loop is CASSLDLSAAPYEQYF. The CDR3 DNA reads as TGTGCCAGCAGCTTAGACCTTAGCGCGGCCCCCTACGAGCAGTACTTC. Full variable domain (missing parts from reference TRBV11-2 and TRBJ2-7): EAGVAQSPRYKIIEKRQSVAFWCNPISGHATLYWYQQILGQGPKLLIQFQNNGVVDDSQLPKDRFSAERLKGVDSTLKIQPAKLEDSAVYLCASSLDLSAAPYEQYFGPGTRLTVT.

The chain combines TRBV4-1 with TRBJ1-6; a possible D gene is TRBD1 (5 bases). V was shortened by 1 base and J by 5 bases, with 12 bases between the two germline ends. From germline, CDR1 is MGHRA and CDR2 YSYEKL. The CDR3 covers 16 residues. This CDR3 is CASSQAPQGDNSPLHF. For the CDR3, the DNA is TGCGCCAGCAGCCAAGCTCCCCAGGGCGATAATTCACCCCTCCACTTT.

The chain employs TRBV28 and TRBJ2-2; D may be TRBD1 (5 bases). The CDR3 is made up of 14 amino acids. CDR1 and CDR2 from the germline V gene are MDHEN and SYDVKM. Trimming left V 2 bases short and J 8 bases short, with 12 bases between. DNA for the CDR3: TGTGCCAGCAGTTTACCAGGGATCTCGGGGGAGCTGTTTTTT. Its protein product is CASSLPGISGELFF.

The V gene is TRBV7-3, the J gene TRBJ1-1, with D possibly TRBD1 on 5 matching bases. The CDR3 covers 13 residues. Germline V gene sequence: CDR1 SGHTA, CDR2 FQGTGA. Trimming shortened V by 5 bases and J by 3 bases, and 10 bases separated the two germline ends. The CDR3 spells CASSRGGYTEAFF. The CDR3 DNA reads TGTGCCAGCAGCCGGGGGGGTTACACTGAAGCTTTCTTT. Based on the CDR3 plus reference TRBV7-3 and TRBJ1-1, the full variable domain is GAGVSQTPSNKVTEKGKYVELRCDPISGHTALYWYRQSLGQGPEFLIYFQGTGAADDSGLPNDRFFAVRPEGSVSTLKIQRTERGDSAVYLCASSRGGYTEAFFGQGTRLTVV.

The J gene is TRBJ2-7, the V gene TRBV7-2, with 7 bases identical to TRBD1. CDR1 is SGHTA, CDR2 FQGNSA, per germline. There are 15 residues in the CDR3. Unmatched junction bases numbered 8, after V lost 1 base and J lost 5 bases. CDR3 bases: TGTGCCAGCAGCTTAGTGTCAGGGGGTAGGGACGAGCAGTACTTC. Encoded protein: CASSLVSGGRDEQYF. The whole variable domain, filled in from reference TRBV7-2 and TRBJ2-7, reads GAGVSQSPSNKVTEKGKDVELRCDPISGHTALYWYRQSLGQGLEFLIYFQGNSAPDKSGLPSDRFSAERTGGSVSTLTIQRTQQEDSAVYLCASSLVSGGRDEQYFGPGTRLTVT.

In the case of this clone: Other DNA sequences of this sample code for an identical CDR3. The CDR3 protein is CASSLETGNQPQHF. CDR3 nucleotides: TGTGCCAGCAGCTTAGAAACAGGGAATCAGCCCCAGCATTTT. This chain uses TRBV7-8 with TRBJ1-5; possibly TRBD1 for D (6 bases). V lost 1 base, J lost 4 bases, and 8 bases lay in between. Germline V lookup: CDR1 SGHVS, CDR2 FQNEAQ. The CDR3 runs to 14 residues.

This clone showed up just a few times. The rearrangement uses TRBV28 and TRBJ2-1; TRBD1 matches 7 bases. The germline V gene has CDR1 MDHEN and CDR2 SYDVKM. Trimming removed 6 bases from V and 4 bases from J; junction bases left unmatched: 12. There are 16 residues in the CDR3. CDR3 region: CASSVTGTARYNEQFF. CDR3 DNA: TGTGCCAGCAGCGTTACCGGGACAGCAAGATACAATGAGCAGTTCTTC.

V gene TRBV9 combines with J gene TRBJ1-2; D uncertain. The germline V gene has CDR1 SGDLS and CDR2 YYNGEE. This CDR3 has 12 residues. V shed 6 bases and J shed 8 bases, with 14 bases lying between them. CDR3 sequence (DNA): TGTGCCAGCAAACATCCCGGGAGGGGCTACACCTTC. This sequence encodes CASKHPGRGYTF. Complete variable domain (other parts from reference TRBV9 and TRBJ1-2): DSGVTQTPKHLITATGQRVTLRCSPRSGDLSVYWYQQSLDQGLQFLIQYYNGEERAKGNILERFSAQQFPDLHSELNLSSLELGDSALYFCASKHPGRGYTFGSGTRLTVV.

In the case of this clone: At one of its ends the junction is not consistent with the germline gene, which may arise from a read error. This chain links TRBV9 with TRBJ2-1, with TRBD2 as a possible D gene (5 bases). Germline V gene sequence: CDR1 SGDLS, CDR2 YYNGEE. The CDR3 loop spans 13 amino acids. The CDR3 protein is CVSTGGEMNEQFF. Written as DNA, the CDR3 is TGTGTCAGCACTGGTGGGGAGATGAATGAGCAGTTCTTC. The full variable domain, rest sourced from reference TRBV9 and TRBJ2-1, is DSGVTQTPKHLITATGQRVTLRCSPRSGDLSVYWYQQSLDQGLQFLIQYYNGEERAKGNILERFSAQQFPDLHSELNLSSLELGDSALYFCVSTGGEMNEQFFGPGTRLTVL.